A selection of T cell receptor beta chains follows, all from one sample in a study of PD-1 blockade in mismatch repair-deficient tumors. Method: immunoSEQ multiplex PCR; TCRdb's copy keeps in-frame clones and lacks some. The sample yields 25,000 to 30,000 clones, 65% to 85% seen once. Material: PBMCs, obtained before pembrolizumab treatment. The receptors here all came from an adult with mismatch repair-deficient cancer. CDR3s include the opening cysteine and the closing phenylalanine or tryptophan. Each record gives: V gene, clone size, D gene, J gene, CDR3 protein, CDR3 DNA. D genes are given only for firm matches. A row's size may be missing; if present it is once, few, many or a size class.

v_gene: TRBV6-5
abundance: NA
d_gene: NA
j_gene: TRBJ1-2
CDR3aa: CASSLDSNYGYTF
CDR3nt: TGTGCCAGCAGCCTCGACAGCAACTATGGCTACACCTTC

v_gene: TRBV28
abundance: few
d_gene: NA
j_gene: TRBJ2-7
CDR3aa: CASSLSTGLILGEQYF
CDR3nt: TGTGCCAGCAGTTTAAGTACAGGCCTGATTTTAGGCGAGCAGTACTTC

v_gene: TRBV11-2
abundance: NA
d_gene: TRBD2
j_gene: TRBJ2-7
CDR3aa: CASSSTSGSYEQYF
CDR3nt: TGTGCCAGCAGCTCGACTAGCGGGAGCTACGAGCAGTACTTC

v_gene: TRBV6-1
abundance: few
d_gene: NA
j_gene: TRBJ2-7
CDR3aa: CASSGRATYEQYF
CDR3nt: TGTGCCAGCAGTGGCAGGGCCACCTACGAGCAGTACTTC

v_gene: TRBV5-1
abundance: NA
d_gene: TRBD1
j_gene: TRBJ2-2
CDR3aa: CASSLAKGQGRTGELFF
CDR3nt: TGCGCCAGCAGCTTAGCGAAAGGACAGGGACGGACCGGGGAGCTGTTTTTT

v_gene: TRBV14
abundance: NA
d_gene: TRBD2
j_gene: TRBJ2-1
CDR3aa: CASSPRTSGRLPNEQFF
CDR3nt: TGTGCCAGCAGCCCGCGGACTAGCGGGAGGCTCCCCAATGAGCAGTTCTTC

v_gene: TRBV7-9
abundance: few
d_gene: NA
j_gene: TRBJ1-2
CDR3aa: CASSLYEGVGYTF
CDR3nt: TGTGCCAGCAGCTTATACGAGGGCGTTGGCTACACCTTC

v_gene: TRBV4-1
abundance: NA
d_gene: NA
j_gene: TRBJ2-3
CDR3aa: CASSPRSDTQYF
CDR3nt: TGCGCCAGCAGCCCCCGGTCAGATACGCAGTATTTT

v_gene: TRBV10-3
abundance: NA
d_gene: NA
j_gene: TRBJ1-6
CDR3aa: CAISEKQSNSPLHF
CDR3nt: TGTGCCATCAGTGAGAAACAGAGCAATTCACCCCTCCACTTT

v_gene: TRBV2
abundance: NA
d_gene: TRBD2
j_gene: TRBJ2-4
CDR3aa: CASSEFGVQRGIQYF
CDR3nt: TGTGCCAGCAGTGAATTCGGGGTCCAGCGGGGTATTCAGTACTTC

v_gene: TRBV18
abundance: NA
d_gene: TRBD1
j_gene: TRBJ2-1
CDR3aa: CASSHQTGGLYNEQFF
CDR3nt: TGTGCCAGCTCACATCAGACAGGGGGCCTCTACAATGAGCAGTTCTTC

v_gene: TRBV2
abundance: NA
d_gene: TRBD1
j_gene: TRBJ1-4
CDR3aa: CASSPGQFGEKLFF
CDR3nt: TGTGCCAGCAGTCCGGGACAGTTCGGTGAAAAACTGTTTTTT

v_gene: TRBV7-6
abundance: NA
d_gene: NA
j_gene: TRBJ1-1
CDR3aa: CASSSQVNTEAFF
CDR3nt: TGTGCCAGCAGCTCACAGGTGAACACTGAAGCTTTCTTT

v_gene: TRBV7-3
abundance: once
d_gene: TRBD2
j_gene: TRBJ2-1
CDR3aa: CASSPGTRNQNEQFF
CDR3nt: TGTGCCAGCAGCCCCGGGACTAGAAATCAGAATGAGCAGTTCTTC

v_gene: TRBV7-9
abundance: few
d_gene: NA
j_gene: TRBJ2-7
CDR3aa: CASSLVSQGGQYF
CDR3nt: TGTGCCAGCAGCTTAGTGAGCCAAGGGGGGCAGTACTTC

v_gene: TRBV28
abundance: NA
d_gene: TRBD2
j_gene: TRBJ2-5
CDR3aa: CASHPSIGAGVYGTQYF
CDR3nt: TGTGCCAGCCATCCCTCTATCGGAGCGGGAGTGTATGGGACCCAGTACTTC

v_gene: TRBV25-1
abundance: NA
d_gene: NA
j_gene: TRBJ2-5
CDR3aa: CASSAGMETQYF
CDR3nt: TGTGCCAGCAGTGCGGGGATGGAGACCCAGTACTTC

v_gene: TRBV5-4
abundance: NA
d_gene: TRBD1
j_gene: TRBJ1-5
CDR3aa: CASSQGQGEQPQHF
CDR3nt: TGTGCCAGCAGCCAAGGACAGGGAGAGCAGCCCCAGCATTTT

v_gene: TRBV30
abundance: NA
d_gene: TRBD1
j_gene: TRBJ1-6
CDR3aa: CAWDRDNSPLHF
CDR3nt: TGTGCCTGGGACAGGGATAATTCACCCCTCCACTTT

v_gene: TRBV5-1
abundance: NA
d_gene: TRBD2
j_gene: TRBJ2-2
CDR3aa: CASSLEGSGRSNTGELFF
CDR3nt: TGCGCCAGCAGCTTGGAGGGTAGCGGGAGGTCGAACACCGGGGAGCTGTTTTTT

v_gene: TRBV19
abundance: NA
d_gene: NA
j_gene: TRBJ2-3
CDR3aa: CASSSGPGTDTQYF
CDR3nt: TGTGCCAGTAGTAGCGGGCCGGGCACAGATACGCAGTATTTT

v_gene: TRBV5-1
abundance: NA
d_gene: TRBD2
j_gene: TRBJ2-1
CDR3aa: CASSSALAGPYNEQFF
CDR3nt: TGCGCCAGCAGCTCCGCCCTAGCGGGCCCCTACAATGAGCAGTTCTTC

v_gene: TRBV5-6
abundance: NA
d_gene: NA
j_gene: TRBJ1-3
CDR3aa: CASSLPESSGNTIYF
CDR3nt: TGTGCCAGCAGCTTGCCGGAGAGCTCTGGAAACACCATATATTTT

v_gene: TRBV5-6
abundance: NA
d_gene: NA
j_gene: TRBJ1-4
CDR3aa: CASSQNRASNEKLFF
CDR3nt: TGTGCCAGCAGCCAAAACAGGGCTTCTAATGAAAAACTGTTTTTT

v_gene: TRBV5-4
abundance: NA
d_gene: NA
j_gene: TRBJ2-6
CDR3aa: CASSWTASSGANVLTF
CDR3nt: TGTGCCAGCAGCTGGACAGCCAGCTCTGGGGCCAACGTCCTGACTTTC

v_gene: TRBV27
abundance: NA
d_gene: TRBD2
j_gene: TRBJ2-1
CDR3aa: CASSIRGLAGGLSYNEQFF
CDR3nt: TGTGCCAGCAGTATTAGGGGACTAGCGGGAGGGCTCTCCTACAATGAGCAGTTCTTC

v_gene: TRBV15
abundance: NA
d_gene: TRBD2
j_gene: TRBJ2-1
CDR3aa: CATSREGRTSGRRSNEQFF
CDR3nt: TGTGCCACCAGCAGAGAGGGGAGGACTAGCGGGAGGAGGAGCAATGAGCAGTTCTTC

v_gene: TRBV5-1
abundance: few
d_gene: NA
j_gene: TRBJ2-7
CDR3aa: CASSLETYEQYF
CDR3nt: TGCGCCAGCAGCTTGGAGACTTACGAGCAGTACTTC

v_gene: TRBV18
abundance: NA
d_gene: NA
j_gene: TRBJ1-3
CDR3aa: CASSPNLGGSSGNTIYF
CDR3nt: TGTGCCAGCTCACCGAATCTCGGCGGGAGCTCTGGAAACACCATATATTTT

v_gene: TRBV6-5
abundance: NA
d_gene: TRBD1
j_gene: TRBJ1-6
CDR3aa: CASRTQTGTNSPLHF
CDR3nt: TGTGCCAGCAGAACCCAGACAGGGACTAATTCACCCCTCCACTTT

v_gene: TRBV7-9
abundance: few
d_gene: TRBD1
j_gene: TRBJ1-2
CDR3aa: CASSLGGQLYGYTF
CDR3nt: TGTGCCAGCAGCTTAGGGGGACAGTTATATGGCTACACCTTC

v_gene: TRBV28
abundance: NA
d_gene: NA
j_gene: TRBJ2-2
CDR3aa: CASSGGRVGELFF
CDR3nt: TGTGCCAGCTCTGGAGGCCGTGTCGGGGAGCTGTTTTTT

v_gene: TRBV28
abundance: NA
d_gene: NA
j_gene: TRBJ1-5
CDR3aa: CASSLSDQPQHF
CDR3nt: TGTGCCAGCAGTTTATCAGATCAGCCCCAGCATTTT

v_gene: TRBV4-1
abundance: NA
d_gene: NA
j_gene: TRBJ1-2
CDR3aa: CASSPTYSQDYGYTF
CDR3nt: TGCGCCAGCAGCCCAACGTACTCCCAGGACTATGGCTACACCTTC

v_gene: TRBV5-1
abundance: NA
d_gene: TRBD2
j_gene: TRBJ2-3
CDR3aa: CASNEGLTSGPTDTQYF
CDR3nt: TGCGCCAGCAACGAGGGCTTAACTAGCGGGCCCACAGATACGCAGTATTTT

v_gene: TRBV9
abundance: NA
d_gene: TRBD2
j_gene: TRBJ2-1
CDR3aa: CASSGDRDYIDEQFF
CDR3nt: TGTGCCAGCAGCGGGGACCGGGACTATATCGATGAGCAGTTCTTC

v_gene: TRBV21-1
abundance: few
d_gene: NA
j_gene: TRBJ2-7
CDR3aa: CASSNRTYEQYF
CDR3nt: TGTGCCAGCAGCAACCGTACCTACGAGCAGTACTTC

v_gene: TRBV9
abundance: NA
d_gene: TRBD1
j_gene: TRBJ2-3
CDR3aa: CASSYYRDSYTDTQYF
CDR3nt: TGTGCCAGCAGCTATTACCGGGACAGCTACACAGATACGCAGTATTTT

v_gene: TRBV20-1
abundance: NA
d_gene: NA
j_gene: TRBJ1-4
CDR3aa: CSAQSEVF
CDR3nt: TGCAGTGCCCAGAGTGAGGTTTTT

v_gene: TRBV7-9
abundance: few
d_gene: TRBD2
j_gene: TRBJ2-7
CDR3aa: CASSPGLAGGSYEQYF
CDR3nt: TGTGCCAGCAGCCCCGGACTAGCGGGAGGTTCATACGAGCAGTACTTC

v_gene: TRBV5-1
abundance: few
d_gene: NA
j_gene: TRBJ2-7
CDR3aa: CASSSTSTRLTYEQYF
CDR3nt: TGCGCCAGCAGCTCCACCTCGACTAGACTCACCTACGAGCAGTACTTC

v_gene: TRBV2
abundance: NA
d_gene: TRBD1
j_gene: TRBJ2-1
CDR3aa: CASSEPMVGDRGYNEQFF
CDR3nt: TGTGCCAGCAGTGAGCCTATGGTCGGGGACAGGGGTTACAATGAGCAGTTCTTC